The 17 T cell receptor beta chains in this list originate from one sample, sequenced in a study of cytomegalovirus exposure and HLA in healthy donors. PCR primers comprised 60 Vbeta and 13 Jbeta primers. Sequenced by immunoSEQ multiplex PCR; TCRdb stores in-frame clones only, minus some. Of approximately 130,000 clones in the sample, 65% to 85% were seen once. Sequencing was done on a sample of PBMCs. Every receptor here comes from a man aged 50 to 59 in good health and CMV-seronegative.

This chain links TRBV4-1 with TRBJ2-7; TRBD2 matches 7 bases. Germline CDR1 MGHRA, CDR2 YSYEKL. The CDR3 is 15 residues long. V dropped 4 bases and J dropped 3; count of bases not matched to a gene: 9. CDR3: CASSPGGGRIYEQYF. The CDR3 coding sequence is TGCGCCAGCAGCCCGGGTGGCGGGAGAATCTACGAGCAGTACTTC.

CDR3 in DNA: TGTGCCAGCAGCCACAAGAAGACTCGACTAGCGGCAGACGAGCAGTACTTC. Amino acids: CASSHKKTRLAADEQYF. V usage is TRBV5-4 and J usage is TRBJ2-7; 9 nucleotides line up with TRBD2. The CDR3 spans 17 residues. J was trimmed by 5 bases and V by 4 bases; bases with no gene match: 16. The germline gives CDR1 SGHNT, CDR2 YYREEE (reference sequence).

This chain joins TRBV6-5 and TRBJ1-4; 9 bases are shared with TRBD1. Trimming cost V 8 bases and J 12 bases; bases outside gene matches: 16. This CDR3 is built from 15 residues. CDR1 is MNHEY, CDR2 SVGAGI, per germline. The CDR3: CASGRDRDGAKELFF. DNA of the CDR3: TGTGCCAGCGGAAGGGACAGGGATGGTGCAAAGGAACTGTTTTTT.

The chain is built from TRBV5-1 and TRBJ2-1, with TRBD2 matching 12 bases. The trim removed 0 bases at V and 7 bases at J, leaving 5 bases unmatched. The length of the CDR3 is 16 residues. The germline CDR1 and CDR2 sequences are SGHRS and YFSETQ. The CDR3 DNA reads as TGCGCCAGCAGCTTGGTGACTAGCGGGAGAGGTAATGAGCAGTTCTTC. Its protein product is CASSLVTSGRGNEQFF.

The chain recombines TRBV10-3 with TRBJ1-1; D gene uncertain. V was cut by 0 bases and J by 1 base, with 6 bases left in between. The CDR3 runs to 14 residues. Germline loops: CDR1 ENHRY, CDR2 SYGVKD. In nucleotides, the CDR3 is TGTGCCATCAGTGAGTCGAACAAGAACACTGAAGCTTTCTTT. Translated, it gives CAISESNKNTEAFF.

This clone came up once. This rearrangement joins TRBV9 to TRBJ2-7; 10 bases agree with TRBD2. CDR1 and CDR2 (germline): SGDLS, YYNGEE. The CDR3 is 19 residues long. V trimming: 4 bases; J trimming: 3 bases; junction bases outside the gene matches: 19. The CDR3 reads CASSPPPWLAGESHYEQYF. Here the CDR3 DNA reads TGTGCCAGCAGCCCTCCTCCGTGGCTAGCGGGAGAGTCACACTACGAGCAGTACTTC.

This chain links TRBV2 with TRBJ1-4; TRBD1 matches 8 bases. J gave up 0 bases and V 6 bases, and 3 bases lay outside the gene matches. Germline V lookup: CDR1 SNHLY, CDR2 FYNNEI. The CDR3 extends over 15 amino acids. The CDR3 DNA sequence: TGTGCCAGCAGGGACAGGGCCTCAACTAATGAAAAACTGTTTTTT. This translates into CASRDRASTNEKLFF.

This clone has more than one count but fewer than ten. CDR3 residues: CASSLSGGLNEQFF. The CDR3, as DNA: TGTGCCAGCAGCTTAAGCGGGGGCCTTAATGAGCAGTTCTTC. The rearrangement joins TRBV7-3 to TRBJ2-1; D possibly corresponds to TRBD2 (7 bases). The length of the CDR3 is 14 residues. Germline loops: CDR1 SGHTA, CDR2 FQGTGA. V lost 1 base and J lost 7, with 11 bases in between.

V and J are TRBV7-6 and TRBJ2-1; 8 bases match TRBD2. This CDR3 is built from 16 residues. Germline values: CDR1 SGHVS, CDR2 FNYEAQ. V lost 1 base, J lost 4 bases, and 6 bases stayed unmatched. The CDR3 reads CASSLERESVYNEQFF. The CDR3 region has the DNA TGTGCCAGCAGCTTAGAGCGGGAGTCGGTATACAATGAGCAGTTCTTC.

J is TRBJ2-1 and V is TRBV6-1, with a tentative D call TRBD2 (5 bases). CDR3 size: 13 residues. Between the trimmed V and J ends, which lost 3 bases and 9 bases, there was a span of 12 bases. Germline-derived CDR1 and CDR2 are MNHNS and SASEGT. CDR3 nucleotides: TGTGCCAGCAGTGAGCCCGGGGTAAGTGAGCAGTTCTTC. It encodes CASSEPGVSEQFF.

J is TRBJ2-6 and V is TRBV7-9; D is possibly TRBD1 (5 bases). Looked up from germline, CDR1 is SEHNR and CDR2 is FQNEAQ (reference sequence). V was cut by 2 bases and J by 4 bases, with 12 bases left in between. CDR3 length: 16 residues. CDR3 loop: CASSLLPQGGANVLTF. DNA for the CDR3: TGTGCCAGCAGCTTACTCCCCCAGGGCGGGGCCAACGTCCTGACTTTC.

The chain employs TRBV27 and TRBJ2-5; D is possibly TRBD2 (6 bases). Germline V gene lookup returns CDR1 MNHEY and CDR2 SMNVEV (reference sequence). The V gene lost 6 bases and the J gene lost 2 bases, with 19 bases spanning the gap. The length of the CDR3 is 16 residues. The CDR3: CASSPRALGGQETQYF. CDR3 nucleotides: TGTGCCAGCAGCCCTAGGGCCCTTGGGGGGCAAGAGACCCAGTACTTC.

The chain is built from TRBV2 and TRBJ1-5; D perhaps matches TRBD1 (6 bases). Germline assignment: CDR1 SNHLY and CDR2 FYNNEI. V gave up 8 bases and J gave up 2 bases, with 16 bases separating them. CDR3 length equals 15 residues. In nucleotides, the CDR3 is TGTGCCAGCGAGGTTGGGGGCGCGGGCAATCAGCCCCAGCATTTT. Its translation: CASEVGGAGNQPQHF.

This chain joins TRBV7-8 and TRBJ2-5, with D perhaps TRBD1 (6 bases). CDR3 length: 14 residues. The ends were cut back, 5 bases at V and 4 bases at J, with 14 bases in the middle. Germline-derived CDR1 and CDR2 are SGHVS and FQNEAQ. The CDR3 is CASSAREGGETQYF. The CDR3 bases are TGTGCCAGCAGCGCCCGGGAAGGGGGAGAGACCCAGTACTTC. Filled out from reference TRBV7-8 and TRBJ2-5, the complete variable domain reads GAGVSQSPRYKVAKRGQDVALRCDPISGHVSLFWYQQALGQGPEFLTYFQNEAQLDKSGLPSDRFFAERPEGSVSTLKIQRTQQEDSAVYLCASSAREGGETQYFGPGTRLLVL.

This sequence joins TRBV4-1 and TRBJ1-4; D is unclear. Trimming removed 4 bases from V and 7 bases from J, with 7 bases in between. Looked up from germline, CDR1 is MGHRA and CDR2 is YSYEKL. This CDR3 comprises 12 residues. DNA of the CDR3: TGCGCCAGCAGCCCCAACGGTGAAAAACTGTTTTTT. Translating it yields CASSPNGEKLFF.

This sequence joins TRBV30 and TRBJ2-5; D not resolved. This CDR3 region has 13 residues. Trimming removed 2 bases at V and 1 base at J, with 8 bases between. The germline V gene has CDR1 GTSNPN and CDR2 SVGIG (reference sequence). CDR3 nucleotide sequence: TGTGCCTGGAGTAGGAGAACCCAAGAGACCCAGTACTTC. Translating it yields CAWSRRTQETQYF.

The gene calls are TRBV5-4 and TRBJ2-7; the match to TRBD1 covers 9 bases. The V and J ends lost 0 bases and 7 bases, in that order; junction bases with no gene match: 14. CDR3 size: 17 residues. The germline CDR1 and CDR2 sequences are SGHNT and YYREEE (reference sequence). DNA for the CDR3: TGTGCCAGCAGCTTGGCGATCACAGGGGGCCGAGGGGGGGAGCAGTACTTC. Protein: CASSLAITGGRGGEQYF.